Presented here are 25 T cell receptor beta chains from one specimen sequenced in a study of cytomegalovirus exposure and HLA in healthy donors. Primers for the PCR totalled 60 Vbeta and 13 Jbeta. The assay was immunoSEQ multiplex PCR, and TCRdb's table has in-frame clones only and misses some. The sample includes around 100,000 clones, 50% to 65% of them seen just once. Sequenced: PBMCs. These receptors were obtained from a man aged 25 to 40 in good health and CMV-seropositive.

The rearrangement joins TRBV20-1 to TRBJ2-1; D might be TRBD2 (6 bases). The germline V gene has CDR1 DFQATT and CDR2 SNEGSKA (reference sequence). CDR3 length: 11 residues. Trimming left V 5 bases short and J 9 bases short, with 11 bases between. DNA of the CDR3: TGCAGTGCTGGAACTAGCTTTGAGCAGTTCTTC. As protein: CSAGTSFEQFF.

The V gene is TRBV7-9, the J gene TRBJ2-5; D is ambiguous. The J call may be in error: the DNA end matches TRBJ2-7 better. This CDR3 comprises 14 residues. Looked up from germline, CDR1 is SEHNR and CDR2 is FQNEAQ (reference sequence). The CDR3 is CASSPSDSSYEQYF. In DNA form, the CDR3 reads TGTGCCAGCAGCCCGAGCGACTCCTCCTACGAGCAGTACTTC.

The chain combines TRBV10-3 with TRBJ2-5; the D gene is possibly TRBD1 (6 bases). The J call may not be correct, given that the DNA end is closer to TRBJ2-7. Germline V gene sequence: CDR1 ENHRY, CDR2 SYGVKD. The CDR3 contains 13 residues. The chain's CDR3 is CAIRTGISYEQYF. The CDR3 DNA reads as TGTGCCATCAGAACAGGGATTTCCTACGAGCAGTACTTC.

CDR3 sequence: CASSPSVQGPTEAFF. The DNA of the CDR3 is TGTGCCAGCTCACCAAGCGTGCAGGGCCCCACTGAAGCTTTCTTT. The rearrangement links TRBV18 to TRBJ1-1; maybe TRBD1 (5 bases). This CDR3 spans 15 amino acids. The V end was cut by 2 bases, the J end by 4 bases, with 14 bases between. The germline CDR1 and CDR2 sequences are KGHSH and LQKENI.

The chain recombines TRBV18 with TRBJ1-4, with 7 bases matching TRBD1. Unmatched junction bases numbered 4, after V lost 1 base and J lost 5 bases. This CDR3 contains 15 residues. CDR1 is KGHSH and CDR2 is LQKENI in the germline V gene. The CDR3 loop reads CASSPQGARNEKLFF. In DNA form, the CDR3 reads TGTGCCAGCTCACCACAGGGGGCGCGAAATGAAAAACTGTTTTTT.

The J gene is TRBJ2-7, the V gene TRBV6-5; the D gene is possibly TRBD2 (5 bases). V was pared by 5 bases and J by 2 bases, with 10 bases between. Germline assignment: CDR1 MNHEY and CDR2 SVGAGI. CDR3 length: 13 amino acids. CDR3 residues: CASSEGFPYEQYF. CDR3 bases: TGTGCCAGCAGTGAGGGATTTCCCTACGAGCAGTACTTC.

Here the CDR3 reads CASTREDRDYGYTF. In DNA form, the CDR3 reads TGTGCCAGTACCCGTGAGGACAGGGACTATGGCTACACCTTC. V is TRBV19 and J is TRBJ1-2; 8 nucleotides match TRBD1. With V trimmed by 7 bases and J by 3 bases, 7 bases remained unmatched. This CDR3 region has 14 residues. Germline-derived CDR1 and CDR2 are LNHDA and SQIVND (reference sequence).

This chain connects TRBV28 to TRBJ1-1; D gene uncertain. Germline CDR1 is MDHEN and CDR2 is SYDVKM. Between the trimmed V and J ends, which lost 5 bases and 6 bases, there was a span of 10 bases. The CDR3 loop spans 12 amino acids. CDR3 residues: CASSLLGPEAFF. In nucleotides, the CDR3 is TGTGCCAGCAGTCTCCTCGGTCCTGAAGCTTTCTTT.

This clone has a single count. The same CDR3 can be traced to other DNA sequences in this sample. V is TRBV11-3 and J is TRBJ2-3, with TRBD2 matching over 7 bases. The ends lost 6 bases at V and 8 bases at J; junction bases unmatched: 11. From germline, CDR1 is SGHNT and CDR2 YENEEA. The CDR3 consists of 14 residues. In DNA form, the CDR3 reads TGTGCCAGCAGTCGACTAGCTGGTTCGGGTACGCAGTATTTT. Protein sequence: CASSRLAGSGTQYF.

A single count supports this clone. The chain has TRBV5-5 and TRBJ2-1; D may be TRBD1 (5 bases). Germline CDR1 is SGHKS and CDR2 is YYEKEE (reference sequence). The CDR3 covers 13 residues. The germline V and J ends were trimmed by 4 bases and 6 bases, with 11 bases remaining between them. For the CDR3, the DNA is TGTGCCAGCAGCCTGGTCCAGGGCAATGAGCAGTTCTTC. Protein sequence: CASSLVQGNEQFF.

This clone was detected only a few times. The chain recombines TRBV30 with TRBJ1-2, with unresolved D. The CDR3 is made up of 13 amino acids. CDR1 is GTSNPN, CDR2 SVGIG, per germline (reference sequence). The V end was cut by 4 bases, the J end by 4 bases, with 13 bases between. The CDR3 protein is CAWNLYSSYGYTF. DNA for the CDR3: TGTGCCTGGAACCTCTACTCCTCCTATGGCTACACCTTC.

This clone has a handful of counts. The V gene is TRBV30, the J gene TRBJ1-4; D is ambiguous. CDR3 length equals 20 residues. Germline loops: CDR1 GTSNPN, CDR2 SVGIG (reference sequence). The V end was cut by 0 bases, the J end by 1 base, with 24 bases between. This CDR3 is CAWSVGRGFPKSRTNEKLFF. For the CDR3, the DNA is TGTGCCTGGAGTGTAGGGCGGGGTTTCCCAAAATCGAGAACTAATGAAAAACTGTTTTTT.

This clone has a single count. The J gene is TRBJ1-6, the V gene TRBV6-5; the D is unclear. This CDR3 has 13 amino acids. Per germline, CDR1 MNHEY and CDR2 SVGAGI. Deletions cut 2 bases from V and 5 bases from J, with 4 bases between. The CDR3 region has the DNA TGTGCCAGCAGTTACCGGGATAATTCACCCCTCCACTTT. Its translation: CASSYRDNSPLHF.

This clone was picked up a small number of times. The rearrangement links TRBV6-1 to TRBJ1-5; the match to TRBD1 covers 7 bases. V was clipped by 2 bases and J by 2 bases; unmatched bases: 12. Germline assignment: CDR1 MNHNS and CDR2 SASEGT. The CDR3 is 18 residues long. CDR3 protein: CASSELIGGGLGNQPQHF. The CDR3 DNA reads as TGTGCCAGCAGTGAATTGATTGGAGGGGGCCTAGGCAATCAGCCCCAGCATTTT.

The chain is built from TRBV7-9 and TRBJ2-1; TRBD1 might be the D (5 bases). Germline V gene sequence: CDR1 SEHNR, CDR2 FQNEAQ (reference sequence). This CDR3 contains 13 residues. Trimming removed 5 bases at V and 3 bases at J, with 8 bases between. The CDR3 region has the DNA TGTGCCAGCAGCAAGGACAACTACAATGAGCAGTTCTTC. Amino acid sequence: CASSKDNYNEQFF.

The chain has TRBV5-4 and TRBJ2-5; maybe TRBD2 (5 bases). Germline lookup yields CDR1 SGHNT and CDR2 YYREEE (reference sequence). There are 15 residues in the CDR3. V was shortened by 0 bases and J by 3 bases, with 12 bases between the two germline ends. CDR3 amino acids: CASSLAARTEETQYF. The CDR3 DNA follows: TGTGCCAGCAGCTTGGCCGCGCGGACTGAAGAGACCCAGTACTTC.

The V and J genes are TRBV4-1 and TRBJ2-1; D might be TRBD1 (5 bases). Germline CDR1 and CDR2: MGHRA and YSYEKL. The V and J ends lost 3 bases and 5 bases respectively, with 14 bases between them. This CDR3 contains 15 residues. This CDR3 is CASSHRQNQDNEQFF. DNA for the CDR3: TGCGCCAGCAGCCACCGACAGAACCAAGACAATGAGCAGTTCTTC.

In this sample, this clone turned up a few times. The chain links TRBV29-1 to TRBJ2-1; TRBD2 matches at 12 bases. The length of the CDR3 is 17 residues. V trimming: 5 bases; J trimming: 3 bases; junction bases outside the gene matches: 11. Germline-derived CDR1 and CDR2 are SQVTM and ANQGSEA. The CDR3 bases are TGCAGCGTTTCAGGGCTAGCGGGGGGGCCTGTCTACAATGAGCAGTTCTTC. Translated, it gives CSVSGLAGGPVYNEQFF.

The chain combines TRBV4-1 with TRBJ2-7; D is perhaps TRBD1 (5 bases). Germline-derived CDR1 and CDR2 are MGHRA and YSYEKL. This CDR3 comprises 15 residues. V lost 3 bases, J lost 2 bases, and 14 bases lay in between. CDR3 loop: CASSQLQGSAYEQYF. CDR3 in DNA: TGCGCCAGCAGCCAGCTCCAGGGATCTGCCTACGAGCAGTACTTC.

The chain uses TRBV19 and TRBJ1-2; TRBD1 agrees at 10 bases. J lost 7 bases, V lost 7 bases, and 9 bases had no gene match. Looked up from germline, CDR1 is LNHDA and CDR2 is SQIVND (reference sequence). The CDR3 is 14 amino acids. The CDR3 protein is CASTPGQGVRGYTF. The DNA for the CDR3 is TGTGCCAGTACTCCCGGACAGGGGGTTCGTGGCTACACCTTC.

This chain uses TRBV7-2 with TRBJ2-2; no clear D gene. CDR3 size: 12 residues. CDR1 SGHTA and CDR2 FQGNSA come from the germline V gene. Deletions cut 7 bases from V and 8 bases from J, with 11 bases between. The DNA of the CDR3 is TGTGCCAGCAACCCCTTTCGGGGGGAGCTGTTTTTT. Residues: CASNPFRGELFF.

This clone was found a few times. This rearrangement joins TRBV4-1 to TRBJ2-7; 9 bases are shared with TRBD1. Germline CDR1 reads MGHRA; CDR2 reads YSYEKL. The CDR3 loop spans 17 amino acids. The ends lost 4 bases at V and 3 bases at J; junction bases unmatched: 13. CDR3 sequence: CASSPLNTGTGYYEQYF. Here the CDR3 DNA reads TGCGCCAGCAGCCCCCTAAATACAGGGACAGGGTACTACGAGCAGTACTTC.

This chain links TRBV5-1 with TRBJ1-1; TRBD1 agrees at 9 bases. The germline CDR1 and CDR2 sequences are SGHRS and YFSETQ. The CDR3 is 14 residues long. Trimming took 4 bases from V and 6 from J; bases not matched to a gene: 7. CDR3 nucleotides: TGCGCCAGCAGCCGGCGGGACAGGGCGGCTGAAGCTTTCTTT. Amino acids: CASSRRDRAAEAFF.

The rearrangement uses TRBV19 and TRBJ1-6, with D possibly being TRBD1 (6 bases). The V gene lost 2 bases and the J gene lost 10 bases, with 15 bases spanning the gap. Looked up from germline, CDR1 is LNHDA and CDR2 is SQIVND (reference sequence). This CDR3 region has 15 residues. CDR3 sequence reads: CASSIWAGVVSPLHF. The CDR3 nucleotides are TGTGCCAGTAGTATATGGGCAGGGGTAGTGTCACCCCTCCACTTT. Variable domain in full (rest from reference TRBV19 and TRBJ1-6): DGGITQSPKYLFRKEGQNVTLSCEQNLNHDAMYWYRQDPGQGLRLIYYSQIVNDFQKGDIAEGYSVSREKKESFPLTVTSAQKNPTAFYLCASSIWAGVVSPLHFGNGTRLTVT.

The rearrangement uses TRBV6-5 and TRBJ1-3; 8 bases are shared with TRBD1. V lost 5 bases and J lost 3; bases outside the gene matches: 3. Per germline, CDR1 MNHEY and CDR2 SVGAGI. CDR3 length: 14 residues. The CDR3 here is CASSPDRGGNTIYF. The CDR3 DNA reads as TGTGCCAGCAGTCCCGACAGGGGTGGAAACACCATATATTTT.